This T cell receptor beta chain originates from a study of blood T cell repertoires in COVID-19. Looking at the study overall: Samples of COVID-19 (acute and convalescent) were obtained from the United States, Italy and Spain. From T cells, B-cell-depleted T cells, or PBMCs came the material, which was cDNA or gDNA.

Original processing methods: Nucleated cell counts were estimated from reference gene primer amplification. Measured with immunoSEQ multiplex PCR; TCRdb has only the in-frame clones, and not every one. The V and J calls and the clone size are those of that table, but D and trimming were determined from the DNA. The repertoire holds about 80,000 clones, almost 85% seen once, with approximately 12% in the top ten. Per germline, CDR1 LNHDA and CDR2 SQIVND (reference sequence). The CDR3 runs 15 residues. Germline trimming cut 4 bases from V and 5 bases from J; bases unmatched to any gene: 7. Material for sequencing was peripheral blood. J is TRBJ2-7 and V is TRBV19, with 11 bases identical to TRBD1. This sequence was found in a man older than 75 with acute or convalescent COVID-19. The CDR3 loop reads CASSTRTGGMDEQYF. In nucleotides, the CDR3 is TGTGCCAGTAGTACAAGGACAGGGGGCATGGACGAGCAGTACTTC.